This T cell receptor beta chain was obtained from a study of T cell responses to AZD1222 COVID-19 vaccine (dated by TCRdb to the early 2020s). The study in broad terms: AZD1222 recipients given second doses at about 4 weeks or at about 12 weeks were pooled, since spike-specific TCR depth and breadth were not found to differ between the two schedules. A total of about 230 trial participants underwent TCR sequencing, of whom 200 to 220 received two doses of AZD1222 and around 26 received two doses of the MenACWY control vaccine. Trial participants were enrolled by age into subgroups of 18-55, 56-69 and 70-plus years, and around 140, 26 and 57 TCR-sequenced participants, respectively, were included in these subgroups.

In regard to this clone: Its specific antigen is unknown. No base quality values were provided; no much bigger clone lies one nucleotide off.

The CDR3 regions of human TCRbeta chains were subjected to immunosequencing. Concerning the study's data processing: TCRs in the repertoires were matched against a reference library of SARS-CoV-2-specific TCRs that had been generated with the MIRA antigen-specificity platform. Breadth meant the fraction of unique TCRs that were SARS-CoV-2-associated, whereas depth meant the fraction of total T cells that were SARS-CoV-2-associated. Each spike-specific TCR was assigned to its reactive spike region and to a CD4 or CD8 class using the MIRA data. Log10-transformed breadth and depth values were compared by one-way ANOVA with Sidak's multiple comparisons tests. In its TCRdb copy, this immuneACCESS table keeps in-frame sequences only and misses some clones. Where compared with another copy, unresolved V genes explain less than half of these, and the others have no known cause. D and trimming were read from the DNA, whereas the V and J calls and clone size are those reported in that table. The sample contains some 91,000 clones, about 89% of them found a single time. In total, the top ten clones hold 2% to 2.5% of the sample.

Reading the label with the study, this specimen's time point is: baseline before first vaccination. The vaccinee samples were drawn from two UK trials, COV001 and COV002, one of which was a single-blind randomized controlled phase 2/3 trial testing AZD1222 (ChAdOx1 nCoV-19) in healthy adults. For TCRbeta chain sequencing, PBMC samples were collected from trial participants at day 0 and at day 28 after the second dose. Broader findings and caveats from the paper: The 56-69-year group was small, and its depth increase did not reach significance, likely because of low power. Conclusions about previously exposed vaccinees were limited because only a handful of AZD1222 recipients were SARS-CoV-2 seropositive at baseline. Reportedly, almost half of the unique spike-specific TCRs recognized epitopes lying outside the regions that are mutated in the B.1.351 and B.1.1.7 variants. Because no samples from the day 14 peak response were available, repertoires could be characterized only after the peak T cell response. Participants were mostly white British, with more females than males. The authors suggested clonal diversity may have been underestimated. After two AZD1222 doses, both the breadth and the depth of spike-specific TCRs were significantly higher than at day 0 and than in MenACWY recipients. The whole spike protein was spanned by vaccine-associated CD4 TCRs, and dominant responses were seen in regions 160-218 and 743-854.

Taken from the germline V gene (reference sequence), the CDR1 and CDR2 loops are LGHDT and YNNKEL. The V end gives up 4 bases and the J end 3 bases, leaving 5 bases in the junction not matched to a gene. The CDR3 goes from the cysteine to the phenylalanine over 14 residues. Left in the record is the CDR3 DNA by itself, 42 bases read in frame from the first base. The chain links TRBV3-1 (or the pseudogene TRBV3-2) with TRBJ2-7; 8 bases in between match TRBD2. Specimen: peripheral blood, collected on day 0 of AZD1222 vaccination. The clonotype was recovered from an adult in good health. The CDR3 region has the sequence CASSLGSGSYEQYF. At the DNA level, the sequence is TGTGCCAGCAGCCTTGGAAGCGGGAGCTACGAGCAGTACTTC.